The clone carrying this TCR beta chain is labeled medium-sized. Germline-derived CDR1 and CDR2 are MDHEN and SYDVKM. V was pared by 7 bases and J by 6 bases, with 9 bases between. The CDR3 is 11 amino acids. These data are taken from a study of PD-1 blockade in classical Hodgkin lymphoma. Assay: immunoSEQ multiplex PCR; the TCRdb copy retains only in-frame clones and omits some. This table has around 50,000 clones, roughly 80% appearing once. The sample's time point: cycle 4 day 1 (C4D1), after 6 weeks of nivolumab. There was relapse after autologous stem cell transplantation in every patient, and there was variation in brentuximab vedotin exposure.

The V gene is TRBV28, the J gene TRBJ1-1; D remains unclear. This TCR derives from a human donor with classical Hodgkin lymphoma. Sequenced material: peripheral blood mononuclear cells (PBMCs), taken before the fourth cycle of nivolumab. In nucleotides, the CDR3 is TGTGCCAGCATCCAGGCCGCTGAAGCTTTCTTT. Amino acids: CASIQAAEAFF.